This T cell receptor (beta chain) derives from a study of T cell repertoires in cytomegalovirus infection. Overall study: Public TCR beta signatures marked donors with CMV infection and the matching HLA.

MiXCR, run by TCRdb on the reads, gives a single entry per CDR3 protein. The sample includes some 100,000 distinct CDR3 sequences, around 30% of them seen just once. Trimming stripped 2 bases from V and 6 bases from J, with 8 bases between. CDR3 length equals 14 residues. Germline V lookup: CDR1 SGHVS, CDR2 FQNEAQ. This clonotype has ten or more counts. Its antigen is currently unknown. This sequence was found in a human donor in good health (CMV status not recorded). Some clones in this sample may be carry-over from other donors' samples. The sample in question was CD8+ T cells from cultured PBMCs, obtained from culture after CMV antigen stimulation. The chain links TRBV7-8 to TRBJ2-6, with D unresolved. CDR3 nucleotide sequence: TGTGCCAGCAGCTTAAATTACCCGGCCAACGTCCTGACTTTC. This translates into CASSLNYPANVLTF. The whole variable domain, filled in from reference TRBV7-8 and TRBJ2-6, reads GAGVSQSPRYKVAKRGQDVALRCDPISGHVSLFWYQQALGQGPEFLTYFQNEAQLDKSGLPSDRFFAERPEGSVSTLKIQRTQQEDSAVYLCASSLNYPANVLTFGAGSRLTVL.